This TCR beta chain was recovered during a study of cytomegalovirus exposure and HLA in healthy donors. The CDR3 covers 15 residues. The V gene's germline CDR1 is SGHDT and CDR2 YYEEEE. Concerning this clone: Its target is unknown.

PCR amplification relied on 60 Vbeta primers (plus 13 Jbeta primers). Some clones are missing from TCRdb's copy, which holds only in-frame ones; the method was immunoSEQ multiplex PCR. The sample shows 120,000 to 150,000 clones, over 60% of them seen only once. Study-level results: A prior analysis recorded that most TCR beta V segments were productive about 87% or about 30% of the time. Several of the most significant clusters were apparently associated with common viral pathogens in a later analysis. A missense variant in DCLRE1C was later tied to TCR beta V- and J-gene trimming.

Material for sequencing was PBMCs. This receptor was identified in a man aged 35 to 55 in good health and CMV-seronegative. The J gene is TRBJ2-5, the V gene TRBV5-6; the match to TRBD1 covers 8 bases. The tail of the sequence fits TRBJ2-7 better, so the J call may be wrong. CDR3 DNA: TGTGCCAGCAGCTGGGGGACAGGAGGAACCTACGAGCAGTACTTC. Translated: CASSWGTGGTYEQYF.